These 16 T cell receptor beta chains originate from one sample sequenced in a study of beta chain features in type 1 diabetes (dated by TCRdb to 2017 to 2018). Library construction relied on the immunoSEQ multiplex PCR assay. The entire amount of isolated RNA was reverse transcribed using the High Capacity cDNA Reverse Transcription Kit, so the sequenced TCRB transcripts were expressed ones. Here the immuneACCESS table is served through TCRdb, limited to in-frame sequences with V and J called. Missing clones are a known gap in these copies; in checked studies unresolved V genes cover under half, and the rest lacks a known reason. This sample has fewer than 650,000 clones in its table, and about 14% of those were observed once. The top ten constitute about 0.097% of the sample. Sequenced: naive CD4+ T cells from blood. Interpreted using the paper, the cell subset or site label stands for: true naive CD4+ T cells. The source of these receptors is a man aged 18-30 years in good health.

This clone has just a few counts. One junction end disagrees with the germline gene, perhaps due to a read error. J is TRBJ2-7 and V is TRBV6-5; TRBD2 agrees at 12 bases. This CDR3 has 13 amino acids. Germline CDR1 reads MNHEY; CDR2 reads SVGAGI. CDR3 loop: CASSYSGTSGPHF. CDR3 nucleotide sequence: TGTGCCAGCAGTTACTCGGGGACTAGCGGGCCTCACTTC.

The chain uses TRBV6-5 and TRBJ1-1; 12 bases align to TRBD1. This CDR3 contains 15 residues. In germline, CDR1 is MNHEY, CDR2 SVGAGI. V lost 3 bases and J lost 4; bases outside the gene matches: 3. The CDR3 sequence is CASSYKGQGATEAFF. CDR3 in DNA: TGTGCCAGCAGTTATAAGGGACAGGGGGCCACTGAAGCTTTCTTT.

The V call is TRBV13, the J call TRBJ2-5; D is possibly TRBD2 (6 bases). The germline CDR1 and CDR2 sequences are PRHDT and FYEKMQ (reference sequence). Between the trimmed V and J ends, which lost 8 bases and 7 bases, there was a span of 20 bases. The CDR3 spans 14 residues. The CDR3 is CASRGSMALGTQYF. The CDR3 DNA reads TGTGCCAGCCGGGGGTCGATGGCCCTGGGGACCCAGTACTTC.

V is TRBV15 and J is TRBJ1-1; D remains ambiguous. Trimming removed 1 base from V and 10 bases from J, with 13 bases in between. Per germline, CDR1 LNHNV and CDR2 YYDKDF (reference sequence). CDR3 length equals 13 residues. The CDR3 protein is CATSRGPQHGAFF. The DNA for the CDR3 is TGTGCCACCAGCAGAGGACCGCAACATGGAGCTTTCTTT.

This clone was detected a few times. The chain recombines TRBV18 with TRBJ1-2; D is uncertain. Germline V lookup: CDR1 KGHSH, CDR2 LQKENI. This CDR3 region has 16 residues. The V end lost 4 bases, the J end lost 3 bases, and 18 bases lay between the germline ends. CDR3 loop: CASSQQGGQKHYGYTF. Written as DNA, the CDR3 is TGTGCCAGCTCACAGCAAGGTGGGCAGAAACACTATGGCTACACCTTC.

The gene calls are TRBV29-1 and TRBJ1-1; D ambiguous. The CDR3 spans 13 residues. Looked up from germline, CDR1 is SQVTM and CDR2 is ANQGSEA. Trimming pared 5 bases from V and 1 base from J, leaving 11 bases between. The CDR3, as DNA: TGCAGCGTTCTCAGACAAGAGAACACTGAAGCTTTCTTT. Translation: CSVLRQENTEAFF.

The CDR3 DNA sequence: TGTGCCAGCAGCTTAAATAGGGGGTCCAACACCGGGGAGCTGTTTTTT. Protein sequence: CASSLNRGSNTGELFF. The chain is built from TRBV7-3 and TRBJ2-2; perhaps TRBD1 as D (6 bases). This CDR3 comprises 16 residues. The germline V and J ends were trimmed by 1 base and 2 bases, with 11 bases remaining between them. CDR1 is SGHTA, CDR2 FQGTGA, per germline.

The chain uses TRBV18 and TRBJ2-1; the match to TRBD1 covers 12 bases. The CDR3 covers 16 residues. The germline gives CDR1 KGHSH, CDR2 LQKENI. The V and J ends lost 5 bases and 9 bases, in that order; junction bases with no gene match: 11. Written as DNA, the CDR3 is TGTGCCAGCTCAGAGTTACCCGGGACAGGGGGCGCTGAGCAGTTCTTC. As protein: CASSELPGTGGAEQFF. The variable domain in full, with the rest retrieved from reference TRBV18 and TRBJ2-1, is NAGVMQNPRHLVRRRGQEARLRCSPMKGHSHVYWYRQLPEEGLKFMVYLQKENIIDESGMPKERFSAEFPKEGPSILRIQQVVRGDSAAYFCASSELPGTGGAEQFFGPGTRLTVL.

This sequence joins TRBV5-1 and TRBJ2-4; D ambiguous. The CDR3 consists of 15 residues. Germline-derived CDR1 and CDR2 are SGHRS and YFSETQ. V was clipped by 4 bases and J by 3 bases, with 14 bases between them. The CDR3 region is CASSPDGVVKNIQYF. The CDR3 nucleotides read TGCGCCAGCAGCCCGGACGGAGTTGTCAAAAACATTCAGTACTTC.

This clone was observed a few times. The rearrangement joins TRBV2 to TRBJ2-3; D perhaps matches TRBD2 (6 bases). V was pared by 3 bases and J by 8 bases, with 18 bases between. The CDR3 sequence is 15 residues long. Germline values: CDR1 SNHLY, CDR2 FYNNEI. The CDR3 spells CASSEEGLAAGTQYF. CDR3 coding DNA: TGTGCCAGCAGTGAGGAGGGCCTCGCGGCCGGTACGCAGTATTTT.

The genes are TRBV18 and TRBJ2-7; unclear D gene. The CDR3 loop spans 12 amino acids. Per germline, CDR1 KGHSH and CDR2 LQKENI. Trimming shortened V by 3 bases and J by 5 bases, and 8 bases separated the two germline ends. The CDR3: CASSPDQNEQYF. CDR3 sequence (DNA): TGTGCCAGCTCACCCGACCAGAACGAGCAGTACTTC.

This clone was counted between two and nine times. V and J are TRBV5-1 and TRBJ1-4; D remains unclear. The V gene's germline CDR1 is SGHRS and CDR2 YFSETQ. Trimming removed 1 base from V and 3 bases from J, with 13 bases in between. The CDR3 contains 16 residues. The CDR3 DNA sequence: TGCGCCAGCAGCTTGCCGGACCGTCGAGCTAATGAAAAACTGTTTTTT. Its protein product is CASSLPDRRANEKLFF.

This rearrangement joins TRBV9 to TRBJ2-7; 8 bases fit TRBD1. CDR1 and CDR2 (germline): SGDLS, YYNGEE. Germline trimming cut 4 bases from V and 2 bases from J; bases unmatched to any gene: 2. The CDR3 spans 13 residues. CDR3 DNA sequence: TGTGCCAGCAGCCCGACAGGGGCCTACGAGCAGTACTTC. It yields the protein CASSPTGAYEQYF.

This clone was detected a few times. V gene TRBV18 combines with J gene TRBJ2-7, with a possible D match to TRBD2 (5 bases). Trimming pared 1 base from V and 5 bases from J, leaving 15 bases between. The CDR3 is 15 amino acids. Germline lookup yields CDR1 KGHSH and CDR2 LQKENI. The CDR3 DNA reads TGTGCCAGCTCACCACTTATTGGAACCGGGGACGAGCAGTACTTC. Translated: CASSPLIGTGDEQYF.

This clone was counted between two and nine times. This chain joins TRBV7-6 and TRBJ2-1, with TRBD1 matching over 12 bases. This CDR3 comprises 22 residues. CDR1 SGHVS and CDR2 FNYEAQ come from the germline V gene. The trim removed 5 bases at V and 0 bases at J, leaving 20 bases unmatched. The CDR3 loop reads CASSLLSGGTGGYKSSYNEQFF. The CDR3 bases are TGTGCCAGCAGCCTCCTAAGCGGGGGGACAGGGGGCTATAAAAGCTCCTACAATGAGCAGTTCTTC.

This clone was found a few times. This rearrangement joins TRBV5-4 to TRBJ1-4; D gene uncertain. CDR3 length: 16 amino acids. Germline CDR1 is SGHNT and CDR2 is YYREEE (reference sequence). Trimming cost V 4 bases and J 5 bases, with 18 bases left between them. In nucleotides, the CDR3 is TGTGCCAGCAGCCGCTTGGAGGGTGCCTTCAATGAAAAACTGTTTTTT. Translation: CASSRLEGAFNEKLFF.